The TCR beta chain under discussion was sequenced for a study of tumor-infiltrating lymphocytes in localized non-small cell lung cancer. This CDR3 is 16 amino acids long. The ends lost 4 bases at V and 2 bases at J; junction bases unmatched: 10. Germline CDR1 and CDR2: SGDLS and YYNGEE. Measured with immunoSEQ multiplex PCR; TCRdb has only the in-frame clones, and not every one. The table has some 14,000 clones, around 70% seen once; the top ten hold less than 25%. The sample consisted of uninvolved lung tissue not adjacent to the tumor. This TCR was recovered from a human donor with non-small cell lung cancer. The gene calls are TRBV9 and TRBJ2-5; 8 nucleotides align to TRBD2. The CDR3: CASSPLGRGRQETQYF. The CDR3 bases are TGTGCCAGCAGCCCCCTCGGGAGGGGTCGACAAGAGACCCAGTACTTC.